This T cell receptor beta chain was found in a study of T cell responses to AZD1222 COVID-19 vaccine. Assay used: immunoSEQ multiplex PCR; TCRdb lists only in-frame clones, some missing. The sample includes approximately 64,000 clones, roughly 89% of them seen just once. The V end lost 6 bases, the J end lost 2 bases, and 12 bases lay between the germline ends. CDR1 LNHDA and CDR2 SQIVND come from the germline V gene (reference sequence). This CDR3 contains 14 residues. This TCR was recovered from an adult in good health. This material consisted of peripheral blood, taken on day 0 of AZD1222 vaccination. The chain employs TRBV19 and TRBJ2-3; possible D gene TRBD1, 5 bases. In DNA, the CDR3 is TGTGCCAGTAGCGTGGACACCAACACAGATACGCAGTATTTT. As protein: CASSVDTNTDTQYF.